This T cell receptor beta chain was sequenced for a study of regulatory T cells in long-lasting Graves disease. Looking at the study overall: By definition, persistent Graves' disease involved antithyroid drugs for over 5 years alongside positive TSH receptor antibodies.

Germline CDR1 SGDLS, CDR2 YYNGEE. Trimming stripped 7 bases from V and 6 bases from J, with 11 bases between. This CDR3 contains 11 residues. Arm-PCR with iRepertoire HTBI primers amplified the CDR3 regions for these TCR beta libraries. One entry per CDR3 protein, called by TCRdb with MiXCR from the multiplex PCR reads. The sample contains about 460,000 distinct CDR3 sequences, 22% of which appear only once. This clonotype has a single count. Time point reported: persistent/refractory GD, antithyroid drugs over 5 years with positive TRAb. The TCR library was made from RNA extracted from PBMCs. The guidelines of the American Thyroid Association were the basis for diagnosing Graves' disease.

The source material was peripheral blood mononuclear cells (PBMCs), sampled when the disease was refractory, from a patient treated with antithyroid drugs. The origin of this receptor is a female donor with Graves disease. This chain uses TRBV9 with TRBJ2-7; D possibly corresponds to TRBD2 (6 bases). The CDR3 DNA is TGTGCCAGCGGTTGGGACTCCGAGCAGTACTTC. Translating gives CASGWDSEQYF.